The next 5 T cell receptor beta chains were all read from a single sample in a study of beta chain features in type 1 diabetes. Study-wide findings and caveats: All four CD4+ subsets from Type 1 diabetes patients carried moderately but significantly shorter TCRB CDR3s.

Sequenced material consisted of expressed TCRB transcripts (all of the isolated RNA was reverse transcribed). Here immunoSEQ multiplex PCR was the method, and the copy in TCRdb shows in-frame clones only, minus some. The table includes about 16,000 clones, approximately 70% detected once. These receptors lack a known antigen. The sample taken for sequencing was stem cell memory CD4+ T cells from blood. The receptors shown here come from a man aged 30 to 39 with type 1 diabetes.

In regard to this clone: Other nucleotide sequences from this sample produce the same CDR3. J is TRBJ2-3 and V is TRBV4-2; 11 bases are a match to TRBD1. Germline V lookup: CDR1 LGHNA, CDR2 YNFKEQ. The V gene end was trimmed by 3 bases and the J gene end by 5 bases; junction bases not matched to a gene: 7. This CDR3 region has 16 residues. In nucleotides, the CDR3 is TGTGCCAGCAGCCAGGGGACCGGGACAGGGGGAGATACGCAGTATTTT. Amino acid sequence: CASSQGTGTGGDTQYF.

The chain joins TRBV6-5 to TRBJ2-3, with D unresolved. The V end was cut by 4 bases, the J end by 0 bases, with 14 bases between. The CDR3 sequence is 16 residues long. Germline V lookup: CDR1 MNHEY, CDR2 SVGAGI. The CDR3 loop reads CASSSLTGSSTDTQYF. CDR3 bases: TGTGCCAGCAGTTCCCTGACTGGATCTAGCACAGATACGCAGTATTTT.

The chain uses TRBV2 and TRBJ2-3; D possibly corresponds to TRBD2 (5 bases). The V end lost 3 bases, the J end lost 8 bases, and 12 bases lay between the germline ends. Germline V lookup: CDR1 SNHLY, CDR2 FYNNEI. The CDR3 runs to 13 residues. In DNA form, the CDR3 reads TGTGCCAGCAGTGATCGTACTAGAGGTACGCAGTATTTT. It codes for CASSDRTRGTQYF.

The CDR3: CASRDRGPETQYF. The CDR3 DNA follows: TGTGCCAGCAGGGACAGGGGGCCGGAGACCCAGTACTTC. The chain links TRBV2 to TRBJ2-5; 11 bases match TRBD1. Losses at the gene ends were 6 bases for V and 5 bases for J; bases not matched to a gene: 2. CDR1 SNHLY and CDR2 FYNNEI come from the germline V gene. The CDR3 totals 13 residues.

This chain joins TRBV7-2 and TRBJ2-1; 8 positions agree with TRBD2. Germline CDR1 SGHTA, CDR2 FQGNSA. Losses at the gene ends were 4 bases for V and 1 base for J; bases not matched to a gene: 3. The CDR3 spans 15 residues. The CDR3 loop reads CASSSRGGSYNEQFF. The CDR3 DNA reads as TGTGCCAGCAGCTCCCGGGGGGGGTCCTACAATGAGCAGTTCTTC.